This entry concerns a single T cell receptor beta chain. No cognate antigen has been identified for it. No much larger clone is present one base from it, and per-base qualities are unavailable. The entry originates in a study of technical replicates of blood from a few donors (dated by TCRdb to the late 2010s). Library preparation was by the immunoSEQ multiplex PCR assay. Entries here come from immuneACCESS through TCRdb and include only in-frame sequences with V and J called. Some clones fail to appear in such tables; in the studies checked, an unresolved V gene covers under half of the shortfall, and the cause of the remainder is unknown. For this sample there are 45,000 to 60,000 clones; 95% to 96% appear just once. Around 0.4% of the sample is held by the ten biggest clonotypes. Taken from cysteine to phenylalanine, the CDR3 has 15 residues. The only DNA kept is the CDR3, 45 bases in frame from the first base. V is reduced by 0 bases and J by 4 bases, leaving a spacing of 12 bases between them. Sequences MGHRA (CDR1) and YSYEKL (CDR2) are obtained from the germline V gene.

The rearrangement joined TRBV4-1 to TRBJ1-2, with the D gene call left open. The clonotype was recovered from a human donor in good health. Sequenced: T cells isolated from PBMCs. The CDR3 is CASSQDRYEAYGYTF. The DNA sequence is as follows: TGCGCCAGCAGCCAAGATCGTTACGAGGCCTATGGCTACACCTTC.